The 9 T cell receptor beta chains presented below share a single source sample, sequenced in a study of molecular identifiers for immune sequencing clone quantification. TCRdb fed the PCR reads into MiXCR, producing one record per CDR3 protein. Seen here are some 97,000 distinct CDR3 sequences, roughly a quarter observed once, and the top ten hold approximately 0.91%. Input material: naive CD8+ T cells from blood, with Jurkat cell RNA spiked in. Described subset: FACS-sorted CD8+CD4-CCR7+CD45RA+ naive T cells. Receptors were obtained from a human donor in good health. Some libraries in this study had Jurkat cell RNA spiked in.

This clonotype showed up many times. V is TRBV7-9 and J is TRBJ2-1; D is uncertain. This CDR3 is 12 amino acids long. Between the trimmed V and J ends, which lost 5 bases and 6 bases, there was a span of 8 bases. Looked up from germline, CDR1 is SEHNR and CDR2 is FQNEAQ (reference sequence). The CDR3 is CASSPGLNEQFF. CDR3 DNA sequence: TGTGCCAGCAGCCCCGGCCTCAATGAGCAGTTCTTC.

This clonotype was found many times. V is TRBV7-9 and J is TRBJ2-3; 13 bases align to TRBD2. The J segment lost 4 bases and the V segment lost 6 bases, leaving 7 bases of the junction unmatched. The CDR3 has 16 residues. The germline CDR1 and CDR2 sequences are SEHNR and FQNEAQ (reference sequence). The DNA for the CDR3 is TGTGCCAGCAGACCCTCACTAGCGGGGGGGCCAGATACGCAGTATTTT. As protein: CASRPSLAGGPDTQYF.

This clonotype was detected ten times or more. CDR3 in DNA: TGTGCCAGCAGTCCTGAGGGAGGGTCCCCAGAGACCCAGTACTTC. This encodes CASSPEGGSPETQYF. This chain uses TRBV6-5 with TRBJ2-5, with 7 bases lining up with TRBD2. The J segment lost 4 bases and the V segment lost 5 bases, leaving 10 bases of the junction unmatched. Germline CDR1 reads MNHEY; CDR2 reads SVGAGI. The CDR3 sequence is 15 residues long.

This clonotype was detected many times. The gene calls are TRBV28 and TRBJ2-7; TRBD2 might be the D (6 bases). The CDR3 is made up of 14 amino acids. Germline assignment: CDR1 MDHEN and CDR2 SYDVKM. V shed 5 bases and J shed 7 bases, with 18 bases lying between them. CDR3 in DNA: TGTGCCAGCAGTCCCGGACTAACTCCGGGGGAGCAGTACTTC. Translated, it gives CASSPGLTPGEQYF. The whole variable domain, remainder taken from reference TRBV28 and TRBJ2-7, is DVKVTQSSRYLVKRTGEKVFLECVQDMDHENMFWYRQDPGLGLRLIYFSYDVKMKEKGDIPEGYSVSREKKERFSLILESASTNQTSMYLCASSPGLTPGEQYFGPGTRLTVT.

This clonotype was recorded once. A read error may explain this, as a much larger clone is one base away. The chain links TRBV4-3 to TRBJ2-7, with a weak D call TRBD2 (5 bases). This CDR3 region has 16 residues. CDR1 is LGHNA, CDR2 YSLEER, per germline. CDR3 amino acids: CVSSQEYLFAGYEQYF. CDR3 in DNA: TGCGTCAGCAGCCAAGAGTACCTTTTTGCGGGCTACGAGCAGTACTTC.

This clonotype showed up many times. The junction departs from the called germline gene at one end, perhaps through a read error. The chain couples TRBV27 to TRBJ2-7, with TRBD1 identical over 9 bases. The CDR3 is 14 residues long. Germline CDR1 MNHEY, CDR2 SMNVEV (reference sequence). The CDR3 loop is CASSFGTGSYEQYF. The CDR3 nucleotides read TGCGCCAGCAGCTTTGGGACAGGGAGCTACGAGCAGTACTTC.

J is TRBJ2-2 and V is TRBV19, with D perhaps matching TRBD1 (6 bases). This CDR3 contains 15 residues. V lost 8 bases to trimming and J lost 8 bases, with 21 bases between them. The V gene's germline CDR1 is LNHDA and CDR2 SQIVND (reference sequence). The CDR3 reads CASCPGTRATGELFF. DNA for the CDR3: TGTGCCAGTTGTCCAGGGACAAGGGCCACTGGGGAGCTGTTTTTT.

This clonotype was recorded many times. The chain couples TRBV27 to TRBJ1-5; D gene unclear. The germline CDR1 and CDR2 sequences are MNHEY and SMNVEV (reference sequence). V was shortened by 5 bases and J by 5 bases, with 16 bases between the two germline ends. This CDR3 has 15 amino acids. The chain's CDR3 is CASSLGGDYYQPQHF. The CDR3 coding sequence is TGTGCCAGCAGTCTAGGCGGAGACTACTATCAGCCCCAGCATTTT.

Regarding this clonotype: A much larger clone differs from this one at a single base, so this may be a read error. This chain connects TRBV30 to TRBJ1-1, with 7 bases identical to TRBD1. Germline V CDR1 and CDR2: GTSNPN, SVGIG (reference sequence). CDR3 size: 13 residues. The CDR3 loop is CVWTGVMNTEAFF. Written as DNA, the CDR3 is TGTGTCTGGACAGGAGTAATGAACACTGAAGCTTTCTTT.